The 12 T cell receptor beta chains below come from one sample, sequenced in a study of response to subunit inactivated influenza vaccine. TCRdb itself ran the RT-PCR reads through MiXCR, one entry per CDR3 protein. The sample has some 540,000 distinct CDR3 sequences, roughly 25% seen once; the top ten hold approximately 2.9%. This sample also belongs to another study, concerning T cells expressing NK-cell markers. From that report: Beta-chain TCR cDNA was generated via 5'RACE template switching with UMIs.

This specimen was CD4+ T cells sorted from PBMCs, taken about 13 days after vaccination. The receptors derive from a man between 50 and 59 years old who received an inactivated influenza vaccine.

The chain couples TRBV20-1 to TRBJ1-2, with a weak D call TRBD1 (6 bases). CDR3 length equals 13 residues. V lost 5 bases and J 0 bases, leaving 10 bases between the germline ends. Germline V CDR1 and CDR2: DFQATT, SNEGSKA (reference sequence). The CDR3 protein is CSAEDSSNYGYTF. The CDR3, as DNA: TGCAGTGCTGAGGACAGCTCTAACTATGGCTACACCTTC.

The gene calls are TRBV28 and TRBJ2-7; TRBD2 matches 9 bases. V trimming: 6 bases; J trimming: 1 base; junction bases outside the gene matches: 4. Germline loops: CDR1 MDHEN, CDR2 SYDVKM. The CDR3 runs 14 residues. CDR3 coding DNA: TGTGCCAGCAGACCTAGCGGGATTTCCTACGAGCAGTACTTC. This encodes CASRPSGISYEQYF.

V gene TRBV4-2 combines with J gene TRBJ2-5, with 9 positions matching TRBD2. CDR3 size: 17 residues. Germline CDR1 reads LGHNA; CDR2 reads YNFKEQ. The trim removed 3 bases at V and 4 bases at J, leaving 12 bases unmatched. As DNA, the CDR3 is TGTGCCAGCAGCCAGAGACTAGCGGTTAATATCGCAGAGACCCAGTACTTC. This encodes CASSQRLAVNIAETQYF.

This chain connects TRBV15 to TRBJ2-5, with a tentative D call TRBD1 (5 bases). Germline CDR1 LNHNV, CDR2 YYDKDF (reference sequence). Trimming took off 0 bases at V and 1 base at J, with 9 bases between the two ends. CDR3 length: 15 residues. DNA of the CDR3: TGTGCCACCAGCAGAGATTACACAGGCCAAGAGACCCAGTACTTC. This encodes CATSRDYTGQETQYF.

This clonotype was found a few times. The chain uses TRBV5-5 and TRBJ2-3, with D possibly being TRBD1 (5 bases). Between the trimmed V and J ends, which lost 0 bases and 3 bases, there was a span of 8 bases. This CDR3 has 14 residues. CDR1 and CDR2 from the germline V gene are SGHKS and YYEKEE (reference sequence). The CDR3 reads CASSLVGQTDTQYF. CDR3 nucleotide sequence: TGTGCCAGCAGCTTGGTAGGACAAACAGATACGCAGTATTTT.

The J gene is TRBJ2-2, the V gene TRBV5-6; no clear D gene. This CDR3 has 14 amino acids. V lost 2 bases and J 3 bases, leaving 8 bases between the germline ends. Germline CDR1 SGHDT, CDR2 YYEEEE. CDR3 sequence reads: CASSLSAYTGELFF. For the CDR3, the DNA is TGTGCCAGCAGCTTATCTGCCTACACCGGGGAGCTGTTTTTT.

This clonotype turned up a few times. V and J are TRBV15 and TRBJ1-1; D is possibly TRBD1 (6 bases). Germline V gene sequence: CDR1 LNHNV, CDR2 YYDKDF (reference sequence). The CDR3 sequence is 15 residues long. The V and J ends lost 1 base and 4 bases respectively, with 13 bases between them. The CDR3 here is CATSRVQGSRTEAFF. The CDR3 DNA reads TGTGCCACCAGCAGAGTCCAGGGGTCTCGCACTGAAGCTTTCTTT. The full variable domain, completed using reference TRBV15 and TRBJ1-1, is DAMVIQNPRYQVTQFGKPVTLSCSQTLNHNVMYWYQQKSSQAPKLLFHYYDKDFNNEADTPDNFQSRRPNTSFCFLDIRSPGLGDTAMYLCATSRVQGSRTEAFFGQGTRLTVV.

There are a few counts of this clonotype. The V gene is TRBV5-1, the J gene TRBJ1-4; D is possibly TRBD1 (6 bases). Trimming left V 0 bases short and J 6 bases short, with 9 bases between. Germline V lookup: CDR1 SGHRS, CDR2 YFSETQ. The CDR3 has 14 residues. CDR3 DNA sequence: TGCGCCAGCAGCTTGGAGCGGACAGATGAAAAACTGTTTTTT. Its protein is CASSLERTDEKLFF.

V is TRBV7-6 and J is TRBJ2-7; 8 bases match TRBD1. Trimming removed 3 bases from V and 4 bases from J; junction bases left unmatched: 14. This CDR3 has 17 amino acids. Germline assignment: CDR1 SGHVS and CDR2 FNYEAQ. CDR3 residues: CASSFRLDRAPNYEQYF. The DNA of the CDR3 is TGTGCCAGCAGCTTTCGACTGGACAGGGCCCCCAATTACGAGCAGTACTTC.

This clonotype was counted only a few times. The rearrangement uses TRBV11-2 and TRBJ2-7, with 8 nucleotides matching TRBD1. The CDR3 covers 15 residues. From germline, CDR1 is SGHAT and CDR2 FQNNGV. The trim removed 3 bases at V and 0 bases at J, leaving 4 bases unmatched. The CDR3 is CASSFRTGFSYEQYF. CDR3 in DNA: TGTGCCAGCAGCTTCAGGACAGGGTTCTCCTACGAGCAGTACTTC.

This clonotype was seen only a few times. The V gene is TRBV7-9, the J gene TRBJ2-1, with D maybe TRBD2 (5 bases). Trimming stripped 5 bases from V and 7 bases from J, with 18 bases between. The CDR3 runs 15 residues. The germline V gene encodes CDR1 SEHNR and CDR2 FQNEAQ (reference sequence). As DNA, the CDR3 is TGTGCCAGCAGCACAATCCCCGCTAGCCAGAATGAGCAGTTCTTC. Its protein is CASSTIPASQNEQFF.

The chain combines TRBV28 with TRBJ2-7; unclear D gene. CDR3 length equals 11 residues. V shed 2 bases and J shed 9 bases, with 8 bases lying between them. Germline lookup yields CDR1 MDHEN and CDR2 SYDVKM. The CDR3 loop is CASSLGVWQYF. CDR3 nucleotide sequence: TGTGCCAGCAGTTTAGGTGTATGGCAGTACTTC.